Below, one T cell receptor (beta chain) is given with its context. Antigen unknown. This specimen belongs to a study of PD-L1 blockade in urothelial cancer. The table came from immunoSEQ multiplex PCR; TCRdb's copy has only in-frame clones and leaves some out. The sample has roughly 63,000 clones, 81% seen once. The V and J ends lost 2 bases and 5 bases, in that order; junction bases with no gene match: 10. The CDR3 is 16 residues long. Germline CDR1 MNHEY, CDR2 SMNVEV (reference sequence). Time point specified: pretreatment peripheral blood. Overall study findings and caveats: Below-median pretreatment blood TCR clonality predicted better survival.

The receptor was isolated from a man in his sixties or seventies with urothelial cancer. The chain joins TRBV27 to TRBJ1-2; 8 bases fit TRBD1. The sample consisted of PBMCs, taken around atezolizumab (anti-PD-L1) treatment. The CDR3 DNA sequence: TGTGCCAGCAGTTTACACGGGACAGGCCCGGTTTATGGCTACACCTTC. It is translated as CASSLHGTGPVYGYTF.